This is a list of T cell receptor beta chains from one sample in a study of shared clonotypes between healthy human individuals. Clones were sequenced by immunoSEQ multiplex PCR, and TCRdb holds only the in-frame ones, with some missing. The sample holds 2,500,000 or so clones, 90% to 95% seen once. The sample was naive CD4+ T cells sorted from blood. These receptors originate from a man younger than 35 in good health. Each CDR3 is given with its conserved first and last residue. A D gene is named only where the DNA matches it firmly. The size entry is marked missing in some rows and otherwise reads once, few, many or a size class.

>TRBV27|TRBJ1-6|once|TRBD1
CASSLSTGGGSPLHF
TGTGCCAGCAGTTTATCGACAGGGGGTGGTTCACCCCTCCACTTT
>TRBV7-5|TRBJ1-6|NA|NA
CARSLARDRGNSPLHF
TGTGCCAGAAGCTTAGCCCGGGACAGGGGTAATTCACCCCTCCACTTT
>TRBV5-4|TRBJ2-2|NA|TRBD1
CASSLGTGLNTGELFF
TGTGCCAGCAGCTTGGGGACAGGGTTAAACACCGGGGAGCTGTTTTTT
>TRBV9|TRBJ1-1|once|NA
CASGEGIMNTEAFF
TGTGCCAGCGGGGAAGGGATTATGAACACTGAAGCTTTCTTT
>TRBV10-3|TRBJ2-7|NA|TRBD1
CAINQGGRYEQYF
TGTGCCATCAACCAAGGGGGCCGGTACGAGCAGTACTTC
>TRBV13|TRBJ1-5|NA|NA
CASSFGQQRQPQHF
TGTGCCAGCAGCTTTGGACAGCAACGTCAGCCCCAGCATTTT
>TRBV21-1|TRBJ1-5|NA|NA
CASKQRASWQPQHF
TGTGCCAGCAAGCAGAGGGCTTCTTGGCAGCCCCAGCATTTT
>TRBV7-2|TRBJ1-2|few|NA
CASSLAQGNYGYTF
TGTGCCAGCAGCTTAGCACAGGGAAACTATGGCTACACCTTC
>TRBV11-2|TRBJ2-7|NA|NA
CASSLAGTLYEQYF
TGTGCCAGCAGCTTAGCTGGGACTTTATACGAGCAGTACTTC
>TRBV9|TRBJ1-6|once|NA
CASTLRGLDNSPLHF
TGTGCCAGCACCTTGAGGGGATTAGATAATTCACCCCTCCACTTT
>TRBV7-9|TRBJ1-2|NA|NA
CASSFDISGYTF
TGTGCCAGCAGCTTTGATATCAGCGGCTACACCTTC
>TRBV5-8|TRBJ2-2|NA|NA
CASSLRAPNTGELFF
TGTGCCAGCAGCTTGAGGGCCCCGAACACCGGGGAGCTGTTTTTT
>TRBV5-5|TRBJ2-2|NA|NA
CASSLDGDRNTGELFF
TGTGCCAGCAGCTTGGACGGAGACAGAAACACCGGGGAGCTGTTTTTT
>TRBV19|TRBJ1-1|NA|NA
CASSIGGVNTEAFF
TGTGCCAGTAGTATAGGGGGGGTTAACACTGAAGCTTTCTTT
>TRBV9|TRBJ1-2|few|TRBD1
CASSVTDSGQLYGYTF
TGTGCCAGCAGCGTTACTGACTCGGGACAGCTCTATGGCTACACCTTC
>TRBV6-5|TRBJ2-3|NA|NA
CASSYSVLGTDTQYF
TGTGCCAGCAGTTATTCCGTGCTTGGCACAGATACGCAGTATTTT
>TRBV6-1|TRBJ1-2|NA|NA
CASSEPYTLTYGYTF
TGTGCCAGCAGTGAGCCCTATACCCTTACCTATGGCTACACCTTC
>TRBV30|TRBJ1-2|NA|NA
CAWSVQEGVGYTF
TGTGCCTGGAGTGTACAAGAAGGGGTCGGCTACACCTTC
>TRBV5-1|TRBJ2-4|NA|NA
CASSLAGGSYKNIQYF
TGCGCCAGCAGCTTGGCTGGAGGGAGCTACAAAAACATTCAGTACTTC
>TRBV19|TRBJ2-2|once|NA
CASSPGPGESNTGELFF
TGTGCCAGTAGTCCCGGCCCGGGGGAATCGAACACCGGGGAGCTGTTTTTT
>TRBV5-1|TRBJ2-7|NA|TRBD2
CASSSGLAAVFYEQYF
TGCGCCAGCAGCTCGGGACTAGCGGCCGTGTTCTACGAGCAGTACTTC
>TRBV9|TRBJ1-4|NA|NA
CASSVGGRDEKLFF
TGTGCCAGCAGCGTCGGGGGGAGGGATGAAAAACTGTTTTTT
>TRBV19|TRBJ1-4|NA|TRBD1
CASRDRPGPTNEKLFF
TGTGCCAGTAGGGACAGGCCGGGACCAACTAATGAAAAACTGTTTTTT
>TRBV5-1|TRBJ1-2|NA|NA
CASSLGDTSHGYTF
TGCGCCAGCAGCTTGGGGGACACTTCTCATGGCTACACCTTC
>TRBV5-6|TRBJ1-3|once|NA
CASSLRGINSGNTIYF
TGTGCCAGCAGCTTGAGGGGGATTAACTCTGGAAACACCATATATTTT
>TRBV5-3|TRBJ2-5|NA|NA
CARSYQETQYF
TGTGCCAGAAGCTACCAAGAGACCCAGTACTTC
>TRBV7-6|TRBJ1-5|NA|NA
CASSWEVNQPQHF
TGTGCCAGCAGCTGGGAGGTGAATCAGCCCCAGCATTTT
>TRBV27|TRBJ2-7|NA|TRBD1
CASSLSGTGFREQYF
TGTGCCAGCAGTTTATCCGGGACAGGGTTCAGGGAGCAGTACTTC
>TRBV27|TRBJ1-3|NA|NA
CASSFDRRPGNTIYF
TGTGCCAGCAGTTTTGACAGGCGACCTGGAAACACCATATATTTT
>TRBV30|TRBJ1-6|NA|NA
CAWSDAAQTPLHF
TGTGCCTGGAGTGACGCGGCTCAGACACCCCTCCACTTT
>TRBV28|TRBJ2-3|NA|TRBD2
CASSLFSSGGTTQYF
TGTGCCAGCAGTTTATTCTCTAGCGGGGGGACTACGCAGTATTTT
>TRBV10-3|TRBJ1-2|NA|NA
CATQDGHNYGYTF
TGTGCCACCCAGGACGGACATAACTATGGCTACACCTTC
>TRBV5-6|TRBJ1-3|NA|NA
CASSFPGTGNTIYF
TGTGCCAGCAGCTTTCCAGGGACTGGAAACACCATATATTTT
>TRBV6-6|TRBJ2-1|NA|NA
CASYDRGDEQFF
TGTGCCAGCTACGATCGGGGAGATGAGCAGTTCTTC
>TRBV27|TRBJ2-7|NA|NA
CASSTKGIHEQYF
TGTGCCAGCAGTACAAAGGGTATCCACGAGCAGTACTTC
>TRBV28|TRBJ1-2|NA|NA
CASSLAGDLVWRHGYTF
TGTGCCAGCAGTTTAGCAGGGGATTTGGTCTGGCGTCATGGCTACACCTTC
>TRBV2|TRBJ2-3|NA|TRBD2
CASSERGLAGRTDTQYF
TGTGCCAGCAGTGAAAGGGGTCTAGCGGGACGCACAGATACGCAGTATTTT
>TRBV12-5|TRBJ1-1|NA|TRBD1
CASGSGQGAVTEAFF
TGTGCTAGTGGTTCAGGACAGGGGGCGGTCACTGAAGCTTTCTTT
>TRBV2|TRBJ2-7|NA|TRBD2
CASSDWTSGTNEQYF
TGTGCCAGCAGTGATTGGACTAGCGGGACTAACGAGCAGTACTTC
>TRBV28|TRBJ1-2|NA|NA
CASRAQGRGYTF
TGTGCCAGCAGAGCGCAGGGTAGGGGCTACACCTTC
>TRBV6-6|TRBJ1-6|NA|NA
CASSDGNNSPLHF
TGTGCCAGCTCAGACGGAAATAATTCACCCCTCCACTTT
>TRBV7-2|TRBJ1-6|NA|TRBD1
CASSRGQGTPTSPLHF
TGTGCCAGCAGCCGGGGACAGGGGACTCCAACTTCACCCCTCCACTTT
>TRBV25-1|TRBJ1-1|NA|NA
CASSPVDMNTEAFF
TGTGCCAGCAGTCCCGTAGACATGAACACTGAAGCTTTCTTT
>TRBV2|TRBJ2-1|NA|NA
CASSVESYNEQFF
TGTGCCAGCAGTGTTGAGAGTTACAATGAGCAGTTCTTC
>TRBV1|TRBJ2-7|NA|NA
CTSSQVGGFHEQYF
TGCACCAGCAGCCAGGTGGGGGGGTTCCACGAGCAGTACTTC
>TRBV25-1|TRBJ1-4|NA|NA
CASSESRGSTNEKLFF
TGTGCCAGCAGTGAAAGCCGGGGCTCAACTAATGAAAAACTGTTTTTT
>TRBV25-1|TRBJ1-1|NA|TRBD1
CASEKDRGLNTEAFF
TGTGCCAGCGAAAAAGACAGGGGGCTGAACACTGAAGCTTTCTTT
>TRBV19|TRBJ1-2|NA|NA
CASSILGGLDKSRFTIYGYTF
TGTGCCAGTAGTATTCTGGGGGGCCTCGATAAAAGCCGCTTCACCATCTATGGCTACACCTTC